The next 21 T cell receptor beta chains were all read from a single sample in a study of T cell responses to AZD1222 COVID-19 vaccine. Only in-frame clones appear in the TCRdb table, and some are missing; sequencing was by immunoSEQ multiplex PCR. The sample carries 120,000 to 150,000 clones, about 86% recorded once. This sample comprised peripheral blood, obtained 28 days after the second AZD1222 dose. Receptors were obtained from an adult who received the AZD1222 COVID-19 vaccine.

The chain combines TRBV5-6 with TRBJ1-2; a possible D gene is TRBD1 (5 bases). The V gene's germline CDR1 is SGHDT and CDR2 YYEEEE. This CDR3 is 14 amino acids long. V was clipped by 1 base and J by 4 bases, with 11 bases between them. CDR3 sequence (DNA): TGTGCCAGCAGCTTGTGGCGACAGACCTATGGCTACACCTTC. This translates into CASSLWRQTYGYTF.

The gene calls are TRBV11-2 and TRBJ2-1; maybe TRBD1 (6 bases). V gave up 5 bases and J gave up 1 base, with 15 bases separating them. The germline V gene has CDR1 SGHAT and CDR2 FQNNGV. This CDR3 region has 16 residues. CDR3 coding DNA: TGTGCCAGCAGCCCCTTAGGGGGACGGTCCTACAATGAGCAGTTCTTC. Residues: CASSPLGGRSYNEQFF.

The chain uses TRBV7-2 and TRBJ1-6; D gene ambiguous. The CDR3 totals 14 residues. Germline V gene sequence: CDR1 SGHTA, CDR2 FQGNSA. Trimming removed 6 bases at V and 4 bases at J, with 10 bases between. CDR3 sequence (DNA): TGTGCCAGCAGGGAGGACCCTTATAATTCACCCCTCCACTTT. It encodes CASREDPYNSPLHF.

The V gene is TRBV4-1, the J gene TRBJ2-7; the match to TRBD1 covers 7 bases. Germline trimming cut 6 bases from V and 1 base from J; bases unmatched to any gene: 6. This CDR3 has 14 residues. Germline loops: CDR1 MGHRA, CDR2 YSYEKL. CDR3 sequence (DNA): TGCGCCAGCAGGCGAGAGGACAGGTCCTACGAGCAGTACTTC. Its protein product is CASRREDRSYEQYF.

DNA for the CDR3: TGTGCCAGCAGTGGGACAGCAAACACCATATATTTT. Its translation is CASSGTANTIYF. This chain links TRBV28 with TRBJ1-3, with 7 nucleotides matching TRBD1. The CDR3 runs 12 residues. V trimming: 5 bases; J trimming: 6 bases; junction bases outside the gene matches: 1. Germline values: CDR1 MDHEN, CDR2 SYDVKM.

V is TRBV7-8 and J is TRBJ1-2; unclear D gene. Per the germline V gene, CDR1 is SGHVS and CDR2 is FQNEAQ. V gave up 1 base and J gave up 8 bases, with 20 bases separating them. The CDR3 has 16 residues. This CDR3 is CASSLVHPPGPGGYTF. CDR3 DNA sequence: TGTGCCAGCAGCTTAGTTCACCCACCGGGCCCCGGAGGCTACACCTTC.

The J gene is TRBJ2-2, the V gene TRBV9; 9 nucleotides match TRBD1. CDR1 and CDR2 (germline): SGDLS, YYNGEE. Trimming at V came to 0 bases and at J to 3 bases, leaving 3 bases not matched to a gene. The CDR3 sequence is 16 residues long. CDR3 bases: TGTGCCAGCAGCGTAGGGACAGGGGATTACACCGGGGAGCTGTTTTTT. It codes for CASSVGTGDYTGELFF.

V gene TRBV9 combines with J gene TRBJ2-5; 14 bases line up with TRBD2. The CDR3 loop spans 16 amino acids. J was trimmed by 4 bases and V by 3 bases; bases with no gene match: 5. Germline lookup yields CDR1 SGDLS and CDR2 YYNGEE. The CDR3 sequence is CASSGAGLAGGETQYF. CDR3 coding DNA: TGTGCCAGCAGCGGGGCAGGACTAGCGGGAGGAGAGACCCAGTACTTC.

This clone was detected only once. V and J are TRBV24-1 and TRBJ2-2, with D perhaps TRBD1 (5 bases). Between the trimmed V and J ends, which lost 3 bases and 5 bases, there was a span of 9 bases. CDR1 is KGHDR, CDR2 SFDVKD, per germline. This CDR3 comprises 14 residues. The CDR3 is CATSDAGMTGELFF. The CDR3 DNA sequence: TGTGCCACCAGTGATGCAGGGATGACCGGGGAGCTGTTTTTT.

The chain carries TRBV7-9 and TRBJ2-3, with D perhaps matching TRBD1 (6 bases). This CDR3 spans 14 amino acids. V was trimmed by 4 bases and J by 6 bases, leaving 14 bases between them. Germline CDR1 reads SEHNR; CDR2 reads FQNEAQ (reference sequence). The CDR3 is CASSSTLTGDTQYF. The CDR3 DNA is TGTGCCAGCAGCTCAACACTAACAGGGGATACGCAGTATTTT.

The J gene is TRBJ2-5, the V gene TRBV27; D is ambiguous. Looked up from germline, CDR1 is MNHEY and CDR2 is SMNVEV (reference sequence). The V end was cut by 5 bases, the J end by 7 bases, with 17 bases between. The CDR3 is 14 amino acids. The CDR3 bases are TGTGCCAGCAGTCCATCCACCCTTAGGGCGACCCAGTACTTC. Its translation: CASSPSTLRATQYF.

This clone was seen just once. V and J are TRBV7-9 and TRBJ1-1; 7 bases are shared with TRBD1. Losses at the gene ends were 7 bases for V and 4 bases for J; bases not matched to a gene: 6. The CDR3 loop spans 13 amino acids. The V gene's germline CDR1 is SEHNR and CDR2 FQNEAQ (reference sequence). CDR3 residues: CASKIGQATEAFF. CDR3 bases: TGTGCCAGCAAGATTGGACAGGCCACTGAAGCTTTCTTT. The whole variable domain, filled in from reference TRBV7-9 and TRBJ1-1, reads DTGVSQNPRHKITKRGQNVTFRCDPISEHNRLYWYRQTLGQGPEFLTYFQNEAQLEKSRLLSDRFSAERPKGSFSTLEIQRTEQGDSAMYLCASKIGQATEAFFGQGTRLTVV.

The CDR3 protein is CASSLRTAGTNYGYTF. CDR3 nucleotides: TGTGCCAGTAGTCTAAGGACGGCTGGAACTAACTATGGCTACACCTTC. The chain uses TRBV19 and TRBJ1-2; D gene uncertain. V was shortened by 5 bases and J by 0 bases, with 16 bases between the two germline ends. There are 16 residues in the CDR3. CDR1 and CDR2 from the germline V gene are LNHDA and SQIVND (reference sequence).

CDR3: CASSPVDRANTEAFF. The CDR3, as DNA: TGTGCCAGTAGTCCGGTCGACAGAGCGAACACTGAAGCTTTCTTT. The chain has TRBV19 and TRBJ1-1; D might be TRBD1 (5 bases). The V end lost 5 bases, the J end lost 1 base, and 14 bases lay between the germline ends. The CDR3 contains 15 residues. Germline V CDR1 and CDR2: LNHDA, SQIVND (reference sequence).

The rearrangement joins TRBV3-1 (or the pseudogene TRBV3-2) to TRBJ1-4, with D perhaps TRBD1 (5 bases). Germline values: CDR1 LGHDT, CDR2 YNNKEL (reference sequence). The CDR3 loop spans 13 amino acids. The V end was cut by 4 bases, the J end by 8 bases, with 11 bases between. CDR3 nucleotides: TGTGCCAGCAGCCCCCTAGCAGGGGAAAAACTGTTTTTT. This gives the protein CASSPLAGEKLFF.

The genes are TRBV9 and TRBJ1-5; 12 bases map to TRBD1. CDR3 length: 16 amino acids. Trimming removed 3 bases from V and 6 bases from J; junction bases left unmatched: 7. Germline V gene data show CDR1 as SGDLS and CDR2 as YYNGEE. In nucleotides, the CDR3 is TGTGCCAGCAGCGAGGACGGGACAGGGGGCTTTCAGCCCCAGCATTTT. It codes for CASSEDGTGGFQPQHF.

The chain recombines TRBV12-3 or TRBV12-4 with TRBJ1-5, with a weak D call TRBD1 (5 bases). Trimming pared 7 bases from V and 5 bases from J, leaving 12 bases between. CDR3 size: 13 residues. The CDR3 DNA sequence: TGTGCCAGCACCCCGGACATTTATCAGCCCCAGCATTTT. Residues: CASTPDIYQPQHF.

The chain is built from TRBV6-5 and TRBJ2-1; 7 bases match TRBD2. The V gene end was trimmed by 4 bases and the J gene end by 2 bases; junction bases not matched to a gene: 8. Germline loops: CDR1 MNHEY, CDR2 SVGAGI. This CDR3 spans 16 amino acids. The CDR3 is CASSSRGEAPYNEQFF. The CDR3, as DNA: TGTGCCAGCAGTTCCCGGGGGGAGGCCCCCTACAATGAGCAGTTCTTC.

The chain couples TRBV5-8 to TRBJ2-2; D is perhaps TRBD1 (5 bases). The CDR3 length is 14 residues. The ends were cut back, 5 bases at V and 3 bases at J, with 11 bases in the middle. From germline, CDR1 is SGHTS and CDR2 YDEGEE. CDR3 sequence: CASSRTSYTGELFF. The CDR3 DNA sequence: TGTGCCAGCAGTAGGACAAGCTACACCGGGGAGCTGTTTTTT.

This clone was detected a few times. The chain employs TRBV7-8 and TRBJ2-1; the D gene could be TRBD1 or TRBD2 (6 bases each). Per the germline V gene, CDR1 is SGHVS and CDR2 is FQNEAQ. CDR3 length: 19 residues. With 5 bases removed from V and 0 bases from J, the gap between germline ends came to 23 bases. As DNA, the CDR3 is TGTGCCAGCAGCCCTATGGGGGGCTTCGCGGGTAACTCCTACAATGAGCAGTTCTTC. It encodes CASSPMGGFAGNSYNEQFF.

The chain recombines TRBV9 with TRBJ2-1; a weak D match, TRBD2 (7 bases). This CDR3 region has 15 residues. Germline assignment: CDR1 SGDLS and CDR2 YYNGEE. V was trimmed by 0 bases and J by 7 bases, leaving 14 bases between them. CDR3 region: CASSVEGGAWNEQFF. CDR3 DNA sequence: TGTGCCAGCAGCGTAGAGGGGGGGGCCTGGAATGAGCAGTTCTTC.